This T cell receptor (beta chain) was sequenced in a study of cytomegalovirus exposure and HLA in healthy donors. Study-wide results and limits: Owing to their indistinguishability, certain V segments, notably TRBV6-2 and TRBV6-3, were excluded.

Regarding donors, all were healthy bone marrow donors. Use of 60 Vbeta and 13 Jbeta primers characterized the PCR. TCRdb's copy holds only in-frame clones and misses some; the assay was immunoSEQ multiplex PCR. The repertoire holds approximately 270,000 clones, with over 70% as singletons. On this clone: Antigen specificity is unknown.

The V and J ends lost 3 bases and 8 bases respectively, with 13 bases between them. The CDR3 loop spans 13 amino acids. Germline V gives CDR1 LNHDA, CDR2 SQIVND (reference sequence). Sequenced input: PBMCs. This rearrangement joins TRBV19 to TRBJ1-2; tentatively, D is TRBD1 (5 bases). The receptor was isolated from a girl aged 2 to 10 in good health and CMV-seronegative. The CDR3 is CASSIWPGQGYTF. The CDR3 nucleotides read TGTGCCAGTAGTATTTGGCCAGGGCAAGGCTACACCTTC. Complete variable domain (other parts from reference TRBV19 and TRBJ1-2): DGGITQSPKYLFRKEGQNVTLSCEQNLNHDAMYWYRQDPGQGLRLIYYSQIVNDFQKGDIAEGYSVSREKKESFPLTVTSAQKNPTAFYLCASSIWPGQGYTFGSGTRLTVV.